This TCR beta chain is from a study of a mutant IDH1 vaccine in newly diagnosed glioma. The data were produced by immunoSEQ multiplex PCR, yet TCRdb's version contains in-frame clones alone and is incomplete. The sample lists 77,000 or so clones; over 75% were seen once. Time point here: week 47, end of study. The study gave 300 ug of mutant IDH1 20-mer peptide per vaccine dose, with topical imiquimod. Per the germline V gene, CDR1 is KGHSH and CDR2 is LQKENI. The germline V and J ends were trimmed by 2 bases and 1 base, with 17 bases remaining between them. The CDR3 extends over 17 amino acids. As to this clone: Its antigen is currently unknown.

The chain links TRBV18 to TRBJ1-1; perhaps TRBD1 as D (5 bases). The source of this sequence is a man in his forties or fifties with glioma. This material consisted of PBMCs, taken from a glioma patient whose treatment included an IDH1 peptide vaccine. The CDR3 reads CASSPIAGAGSNTEAFF. DNA for the CDR3: TGTGCCAGCTCACCAATAGCCGGGGCAGGATCGAACACTGAAGCTTTCTTT.